This TCR beta chain was sequenced for a study of shared clonotypes between healthy human individuals. The authors split each subset's genomic DNA evenly across several immunoSEQ plates. Data came from immunoSEQ multiplex PCR; TCRdb stores just in-frame clones and leaves some out. The sample holds 640,000 or so clones, roughly 70% seen once. CDR1 SGDLS and CDR2 YYNGEE come from the germline V gene. CDR3 length equals 14 residues. The junction had 3 bases not matched to a gene; V was cut back by 4 bases and J by 2 bases. The clonotype was recovered from a woman aged 25 to 39 in good health. Sequencing input: memory CD4+ T cells sorted from blood. Noted subset: CD45RA-negative fraction. The gene calls are TRBV9 and TRBJ1-1; 9 bases map to TRBD1. CDR3 region: CASSRQGVNTEAFF. CDR3 nucleotides: TGTGCCAGCAGCCGACAGGGGGTTAACACTGAAGCTTTCTTT. The variable domain in full, with the rest retrieved from reference TRBV9 and TRBJ1-1, is DSGVTQTPKHLITATGQRVTLRCSPRSGDLSVYWYQQSLDQGLQFLIQYYNGEERAKGNILERFSAQQFPDLHSELNLSSLELGDSALYFCASSRQGVNTEAFFGQGTRLTVV.